Listed below are T cell receptor beta chains from one sample, sequenced in a study of T cell clones after liver transplantation. Sequenced by immunoSEQ multiplex PCR; TCRdb stores in-frame clones only, minus some. The sample lists more than 100,000 clones; around four fifths were seen once. The input for sequencing was CD4+ T cells from blood, taken around 50 months after liver transplant. These receptors were obtained from a human patient who received a liver transplant. Some of the T cells might come from the graft donor. The CDR3 runs from the conserved cysteine through the conserved F or W. Each record gives: CDR3 DNA, CDR3 protein, J gene, D gene, clone size, V gene. The D gene is left open where the match is weak. Rows may omit the clone size; those that give it use once, few, many or a size class.

CDR3nt: TGTGCCTGGGTGCCCCGATTCCGTGATTCACCCCTCCACTTT
CDR3aa: CAWVPRFRDSPLHF
j_gene: TRBJ1-6
d_gene: NA
abundance: NA
v_gene: TRBV30

CDR3nt: TGTGCCAGCAGCTACACAGAGAACAATCAGCCCCAGCATTTT
CDR3aa: CASSYTENNQPQHF
j_gene: TRBJ1-5
d_gene: NA
abundance: medium-sized
v_gene: TRBV2

CDR3nt: TGTGCCAGCTCACGGGAATCCTACGAGCAGTACTTC
CDR3aa: CASSRESYEQYF
j_gene: TRBJ2-7
d_gene: NA
abundance: NA
v_gene: TRBV25-1

CDR3nt: TGTGCCAGCAGTTTGAATGGTCGGAACATTCAGTACTTC
CDR3aa: CASSLNGRNIQYF
j_gene: TRBJ2-4
d_gene: NA
abundance: NA
v_gene: TRBV28

CDR3nt: TGTGCCAGCAGCTTAGTCCGGGGCTCTGGGGCCAACGTCCTGACTTTC
CDR3aa: CASSLVRGSGANVLTF
j_gene: TRBJ2-6
d_gene: NA
abundance: few
v_gene: TRBV7-8

CDR3nt: TGTGCCAGCTCACCGAGGACAGGGTACGAGCAGTACTTC
CDR3aa: CASSPRTGYEQYF
j_gene: TRBJ2-7
d_gene: TRBD1
abundance: NA
v_gene: TRBV18

CDR3nt: TGTGCCACGCTGAGGTCGCGGTATGGCTACACCTTC
CDR3aa: CATLRSRYGYTF
j_gene: TRBJ1-2
d_gene: NA
abundance: few
v_gene: TRBV6-5

CDR3nt: TGTGCCAGCAGCACCCGACGGGACACTGAAGCTTTCTTT
CDR3aa: CASSTRRDTEAFF
j_gene: TRBJ1-1
d_gene: NA
abundance: NA
v_gene: TRBV7-3

CDR3nt: TGTGCCAGCAGCTTAGCGGATAACTATGGCTACACCTTC
CDR3aa: CASSLADNYGYTF
j_gene: TRBJ1-2
d_gene: NA
abundance: few
v_gene: TRBV11-2

CDR3nt: TGTGCCAGCAGCTCCACGTCTGTGGGAATAAGGTACAATGAGCAGTTCTTC
CDR3aa: CASSSTSVGIRYNEQFF
j_gene: TRBJ2-1
d_gene: NA
abundance: NA
v_gene: TRBV7-3

CDR3nt: TGTGCCATCAGTGACGGGGGCAATGAGCAGTTCTTC
CDR3aa: CAISDGGNEQFF
j_gene: TRBJ2-1
d_gene: NA
abundance: NA
v_gene: TRBV10-3

CDR3nt: TGTGCCAGCAGCTTAGCAGTAGCGGGAGGGGAGAAGTACTTC
CDR3aa: CASSLAVAGGEKYF
j_gene: TRBJ2-5
d_gene: TRBD2
abundance: NA
v_gene: TRBV7-2

CDR3nt: TGCGCCAATCAGGGTAGGGGACAGTGGCGAGAGACCCAGTACTTC
CDR3aa: CANQGRGQWRETQYF
j_gene: TRBJ2-5
d_gene: TRBD1
abundance: NA
v_gene: TRBV5-1

CDR3nt: TGTGCCAGCAGTGTCCGGCGGGGAACTCAGCCCCAGCATTTT
CDR3aa: CASSVRRGTQPQHF
j_gene: TRBJ1-5
d_gene: NA
abundance: NA
v_gene: TRBV2

CDR3nt: TGTGCCAGCAGTTTAGTTCCCGGCGGATGGAAGCCCGGGGAGCTGTTTTTT
CDR3aa: CASSLVPGGWKPGELFF
j_gene: TRBJ2-2
d_gene: NA
abundance: NA
v_gene: TRBV28

CDR3nt: TGCGCCAGCAGCCAAGGACAGGGGGCATTCACTGAAGCTTTCTTT
CDR3aa: CASSQGQGAFTEAFF
j_gene: TRBJ1-1
d_gene: TRBD1
abundance: NA
v_gene: TRBV4-1

CDR3nt: TGCGCCAGCAGGCGGCCTGGTAATGAAAAACTGTTTTTT
CDR3aa: CASRRPGNEKLFF
j_gene: TRBJ1-4
d_gene: NA
abundance: NA
v_gene: TRBV5-1

CDR3nt: TGTGCCAGCAGTTTGACAGGAAGCAATCAGCCCCAGCATTTT
CDR3aa: CASSLTGSNQPQHF
j_gene: TRBJ1-5
d_gene: NA
abundance: NA
v_gene: TRBV28

CDR3nt: TGTGCCAGCAGTATTAGCGGGAGGCCAAATACGCAGTATTTT
CDR3aa: CASSISGRPNTQYF
j_gene: TRBJ2-3
d_gene: TRBD2
abundance: NA
v_gene: TRBV27

CDR3nt: TGTGCCAGCGCTCCACAGGGTGGCAATCAGCCCCAGCATTTT
CDR3aa: CASAPQGGNQPQHF
j_gene: TRBJ1-5
d_gene: NA
abundance: few
v_gene: TRBV6-1

CDR3nt: TGTGCCAGCTCACCGGACAACTATGGCTACACCTTC
CDR3aa: CASSPDNYGYTF
j_gene: TRBJ1-2
d_gene: NA
abundance: NA
v_gene: TRBV18

CDR3nt: TGTGCCAGCAGCGTGGGGACAGGGGTTGGCTACACCTTC
CDR3aa: CASSVGTGVGYTF
j_gene: TRBJ1-2
d_gene: TRBD1
abundance: NA
v_gene: TRBV9

CDR3nt: TGTGCCAGCAGCTTGGTTGGGGTTGGTCTGAACACTGAAGCTTTCTTT
CDR3aa: CASSLVGVGLNTEAFF
j_gene: TRBJ1-1
d_gene: NA
abundance: NA
v_gene: TRBV5-6

CDR3nt: TGCGCCAGCAGCAAGGATACTAGCGGAACCTACAATGAGCAGTTCTTC
CDR3aa: CASSKDTSGTYNEQFF
j_gene: TRBJ2-1
d_gene: TRBD2
abundance: NA
v_gene: TRBV4-1

CDR3nt: TGTGCCAGCAGCCCCCCGGGACAGGCGGGCTATGGCTACACCTTC
CDR3aa: CASSPPGQAGYGYTF
j_gene: TRBJ1-2
d_gene: TRBD1
abundance: once
v_gene: TRBV7-9

CDR3nt: TGTGCCAGCAGGACAGGTGGAGCCTACGAGCAGTACTTC
CDR3aa: CASRTGGAYEQYF
j_gene: TRBJ2-7
d_gene: NA
abundance: NA
v_gene: TRBV27

CDR3nt: TGTGCCAGTAGTGGACAGAGCAATCAGCCCCAGCATTTT
CDR3aa: CASSGQSNQPQHF
j_gene: TRBJ1-5
d_gene: NA
abundance: NA
v_gene: TRBV19

CDR3nt: TGTGCCAGTACAGGGAATAGCAATCAGCCCCAGCATTTT
CDR3aa: CASTGNSNQPQHF
j_gene: TRBJ1-5
d_gene: NA
abundance: NA
v_gene: TRBV19

CDR3nt: TGTGCCAGCACCCCGGAGCAGACAGGAGCCTACGAGCAGTACTTC
CDR3aa: CASTPEQTGAYEQYF
j_gene: TRBJ2-7
d_gene: NA
abundance: NA
v_gene: TRBV7-9

CDR3nt: TGTGCCAGCAGCGAACACCGAACTAACTATGGCTACACCTTC
CDR3aa: CASSEHRTNYGYTF
j_gene: TRBJ1-2
d_gene: NA
abundance: NA
v_gene: TRBV21-1